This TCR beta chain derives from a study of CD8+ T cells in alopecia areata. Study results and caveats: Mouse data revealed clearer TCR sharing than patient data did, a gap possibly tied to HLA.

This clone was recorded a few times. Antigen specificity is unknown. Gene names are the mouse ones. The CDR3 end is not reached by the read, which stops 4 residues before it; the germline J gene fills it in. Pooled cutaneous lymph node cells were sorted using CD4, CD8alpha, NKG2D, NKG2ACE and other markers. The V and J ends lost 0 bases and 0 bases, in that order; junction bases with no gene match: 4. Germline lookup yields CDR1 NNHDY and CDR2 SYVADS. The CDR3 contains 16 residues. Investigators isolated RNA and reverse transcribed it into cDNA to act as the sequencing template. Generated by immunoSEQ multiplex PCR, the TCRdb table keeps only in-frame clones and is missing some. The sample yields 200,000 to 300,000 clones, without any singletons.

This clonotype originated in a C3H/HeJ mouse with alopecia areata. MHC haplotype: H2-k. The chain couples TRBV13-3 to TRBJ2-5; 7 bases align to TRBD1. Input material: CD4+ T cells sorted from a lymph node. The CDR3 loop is CASSDAGGFNQDTQYF. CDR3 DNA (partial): TGTGCCAGCAGTGATGCAGGGGGATTTAACCAAGAC.